Below, 3 T cell receptor beta chains from the same sample are listed, as sequenced in a study of post-analysis software for immune sequencing data. Notes on the study in general: In patients, TRBV5-6, TRBV5-1 and TRBV20-1 belonged to 4 or 5 TRBV segments found more frequently than in controls.

The antigens for these receptors are not known. TCR beta libraries were prepared from cDNA with unique molecular identifiers. One entry per CDR3 protein results from TCRdb running MiXCR on the PCR reads. The profile shows hundreds of thousands of distinct CDR3 sequences, about 27% of them singletons. The sequenced sample consisted of blood. The source of these receptors is a girl between 5 and 17 years old with multiple sclerosis.

V and J are TRBV12-3 or TRBV12-4 and TRBJ1-6; TRBD1 agrees at 10 bases. CDR3 length: 15 amino acids. The J segment lost 6 bases and the V segment lost 3 bases, leaving 2 bases of the junction unmatched. The CDR3 DNA reads TGTGCCAGCAGTTTCGGGACAGGGGTTAATTCACCCCTCCACTTT. It encodes CASSFGTGVNSPLHF.

The CDR3 reads CASSVARGRTEAFF. CDR3 DNA sequence: TGTGCCAGCAGCGTAGCCCGGGGGCGCACTGAAGCTTTCTTT. The chain employs TRBV9 and TRBJ1-1, with a tentative D call TRBD1 (6 bases). The CDR3 length is 14 residues. CDR1 is SGDLS and CDR2 is YYNGEE in the germline V gene. Trimming shortened V by 0 bases and J by 4 bases, and 10 bases separated the two germline ends. The full variable domain, in which reference TRBV9 and TRBJ1-1 provide the parts outside the CDR3, is DSGVTQTPKHLITATGQRVTLRCSPRSGDLSVYWYQQSLDQGLQFLIQYYNGEERAKGNILERFSAQQFPDLHSELNLSSLELGDSALYFCASSVARGRTEAFFGQGTRLTVV.

This clonotype was detected many times. This chain connects TRBV29-1 to TRBJ2-1; TRBD2 aligns across 8 bases. The germline CDR1 and CDR2 sequences are SQVTM and ANQGSEA. The trim removed 3 bases at V and 2 bases at J, leaving 0 bases unmatched. There are 13 residues in the CDR3. The CDR3 loop is CSVDGGAYNEQFF. The CDR3 DNA reads as TGCAGCGTTGACGGGGGGGCCTACAATGAGCAGTTCTTC.